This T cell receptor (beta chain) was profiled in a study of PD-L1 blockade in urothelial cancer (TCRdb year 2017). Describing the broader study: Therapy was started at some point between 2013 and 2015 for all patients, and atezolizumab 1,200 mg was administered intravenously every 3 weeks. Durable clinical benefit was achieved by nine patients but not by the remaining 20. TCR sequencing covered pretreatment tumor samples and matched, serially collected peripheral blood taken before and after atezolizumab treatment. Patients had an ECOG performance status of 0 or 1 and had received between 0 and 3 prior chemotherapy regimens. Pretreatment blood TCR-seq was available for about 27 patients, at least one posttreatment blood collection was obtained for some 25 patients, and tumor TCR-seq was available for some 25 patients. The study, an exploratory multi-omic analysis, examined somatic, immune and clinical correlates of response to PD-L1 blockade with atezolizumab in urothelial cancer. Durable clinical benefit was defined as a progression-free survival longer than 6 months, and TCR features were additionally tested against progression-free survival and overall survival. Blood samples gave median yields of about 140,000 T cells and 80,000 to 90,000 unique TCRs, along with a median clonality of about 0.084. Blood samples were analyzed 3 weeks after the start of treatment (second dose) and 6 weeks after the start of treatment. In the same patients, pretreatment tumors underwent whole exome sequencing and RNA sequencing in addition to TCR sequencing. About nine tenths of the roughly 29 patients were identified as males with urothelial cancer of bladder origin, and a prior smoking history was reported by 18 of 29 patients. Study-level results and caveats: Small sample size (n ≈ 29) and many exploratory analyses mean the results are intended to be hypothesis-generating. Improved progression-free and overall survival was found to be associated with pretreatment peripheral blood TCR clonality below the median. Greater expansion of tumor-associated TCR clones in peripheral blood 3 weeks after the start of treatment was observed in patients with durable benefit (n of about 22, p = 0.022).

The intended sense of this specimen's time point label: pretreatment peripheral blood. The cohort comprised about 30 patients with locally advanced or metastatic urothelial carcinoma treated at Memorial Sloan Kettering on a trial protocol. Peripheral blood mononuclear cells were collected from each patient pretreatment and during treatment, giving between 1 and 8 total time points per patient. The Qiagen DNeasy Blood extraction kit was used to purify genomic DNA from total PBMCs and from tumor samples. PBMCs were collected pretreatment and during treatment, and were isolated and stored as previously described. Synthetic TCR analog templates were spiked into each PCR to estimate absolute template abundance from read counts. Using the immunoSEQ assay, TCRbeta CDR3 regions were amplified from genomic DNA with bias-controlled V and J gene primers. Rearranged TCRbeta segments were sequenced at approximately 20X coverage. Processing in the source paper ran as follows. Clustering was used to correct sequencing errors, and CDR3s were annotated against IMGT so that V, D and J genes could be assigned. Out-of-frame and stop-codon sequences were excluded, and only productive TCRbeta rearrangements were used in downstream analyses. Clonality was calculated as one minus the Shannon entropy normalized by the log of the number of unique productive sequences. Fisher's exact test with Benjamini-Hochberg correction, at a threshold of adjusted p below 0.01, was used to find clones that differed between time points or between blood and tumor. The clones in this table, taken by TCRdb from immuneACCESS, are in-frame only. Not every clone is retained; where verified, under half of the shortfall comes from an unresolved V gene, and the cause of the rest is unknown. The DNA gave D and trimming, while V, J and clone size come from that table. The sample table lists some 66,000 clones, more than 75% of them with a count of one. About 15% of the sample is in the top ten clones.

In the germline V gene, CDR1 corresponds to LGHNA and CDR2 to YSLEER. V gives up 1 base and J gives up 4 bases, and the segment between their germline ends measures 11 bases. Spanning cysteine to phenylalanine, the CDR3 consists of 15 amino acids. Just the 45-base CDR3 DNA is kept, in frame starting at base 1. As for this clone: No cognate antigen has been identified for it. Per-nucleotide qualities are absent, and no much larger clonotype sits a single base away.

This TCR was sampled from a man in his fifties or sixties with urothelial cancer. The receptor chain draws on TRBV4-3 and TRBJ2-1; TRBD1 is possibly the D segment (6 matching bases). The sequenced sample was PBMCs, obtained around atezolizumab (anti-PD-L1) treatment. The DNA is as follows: TGCGCCAGCAGCCAAGGGACTGGACAGTACAATGAGCAGTTCTTC. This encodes CASSQGTGQYNEQFF.